This T cell receptor (beta chain) is drawn from a study of OX40 agonist ivuxolimab in advanced cancers. Assay: immunoSEQ multiplex PCR; the TCRdb copy retains only in-frame clones and omits some. Seen here are about 33,000 clones, roughly four fifths observed once, and the top ten hold around 12%. Findings and caveats of the study: The specificity for antigen of the expanded peripheral T cells was not determined.

A remark on this clone: Antigen: not known.

The input for sequencing was CD4+ or CD8+ T cells sorted from blood, taken in a trial of the OX40 agonist ivuxolimab. This TCR was sampled from an adult with an advanced solid tumor such as melanoma, head and neck, liver or kidney cancer.

As DNA, the CDR3 is TGTGCCACCCTCCCAGGGAGCACCACTGAAGCTTTCTTT. This sequence encodes CATLPGSTTEAFF. This sequence joins TRBV6-1 and TRBJ1-1; possible D gene TRBD1, 5 bases. The germline CDR1 and CDR2 sequences are MNHNS and SASEGT. The CDR3 is made up of 13 amino acids. Trimming stripped 10 bases from V and 4 bases from J, with 16 bases between.